This T cell receptor (beta chain) emerged from a study of blood T cell repertoires in COVID-19. Background on the study: T cells, B-cell-depleted T cells, or PBMCs provided the cDNA or gDNA that served as material.

Germline trimming cut 4 bases from V and 7 bases from J; bases unmatched to any gene: 9. Germline V CDR1 and CDR2: LNHDA, SQIVND (reference sequence). The CDR3 sequence is 15 residues long. In the authors' methods: How many nucleated cells were present was estimated from reference gene primer amplification. TCRdb's copy holds only in-frame clones and misses some; the assay was immunoSEQ multiplex PCR. V, J and clone size derive from that table, while D and trimming were established from the DNA sequence. Of some 490,000 clones listed, about nine tenths are singletons. Sequencing input: PBMCs or T cells enriched from blood (not recorded which). The genes are TRBV19 and TRBJ1-4; 7 bases fit TRBD1. The source is a woman aged 60 to 75 who had recovered from COVID-19. The CDR3 sequence is CASSNPTGLFEKLFF. The CDR3 DNA reads as TGTGCCAGTAGTAACCCGACAGGGTTGTTTGAAAAACTGTTTTTT. The complete variable domain, with remaining parts taken from reference TRBV19 and TRBJ1-4, reads DGGITQSPKYLFRKEGQNVTLSCEQNLNHDAMYWYRQDPGQGLRLIYYSQIVNDFQKGDIAEGYSVSREKKESFPLTVTSAQKNPTAFYLCASSNPTGLFEKLFFGSGTQLSVL.